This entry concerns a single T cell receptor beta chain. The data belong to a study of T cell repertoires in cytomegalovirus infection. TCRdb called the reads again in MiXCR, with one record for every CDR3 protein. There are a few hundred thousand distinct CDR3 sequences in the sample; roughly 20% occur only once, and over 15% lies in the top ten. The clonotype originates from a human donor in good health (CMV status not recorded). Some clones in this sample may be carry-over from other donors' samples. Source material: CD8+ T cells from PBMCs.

The CDR3 DNA sequence: TGTGCCAGCAATTCGGAGACCCAGTACTTC. Amino acids: CASNSETQYF. V usage is TRBV2 and J usage is TRBJ2-5, with D unclear. In germline, CDR1 is SNHLY, CDR2 FYNNEI. The V and J ends lost 7 bases and 5 bases respectively, with 5 bases between them. The CDR3 contains 10 residues. The whole variable domain, filled in from reference TRBV2 and TRBJ2-5, reads EPEVTQTPSHQVTQMGQEVILRCVPISNHLYFYWYRQILGQKVEFLVSFYNNEISEKSEIFDDQFSVERPDGSNFTLKIRSTKLEDSAMYFCASNSETQYFGPGTRLLVL.